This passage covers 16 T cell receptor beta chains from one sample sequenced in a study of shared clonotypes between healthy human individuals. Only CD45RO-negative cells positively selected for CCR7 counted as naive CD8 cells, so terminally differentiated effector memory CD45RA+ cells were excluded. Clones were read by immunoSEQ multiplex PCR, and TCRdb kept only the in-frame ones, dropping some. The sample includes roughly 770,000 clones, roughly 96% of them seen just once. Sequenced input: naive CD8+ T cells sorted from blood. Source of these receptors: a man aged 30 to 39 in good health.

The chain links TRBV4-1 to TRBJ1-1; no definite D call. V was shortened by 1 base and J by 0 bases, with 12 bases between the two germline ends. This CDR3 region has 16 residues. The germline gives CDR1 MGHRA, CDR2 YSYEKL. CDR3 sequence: CASSQGWDGLNTEAFF. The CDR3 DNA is TGCGCCAGCAGCCAAGGGTGGGATGGGTTGAACACTGAAGCTTTCTTT.

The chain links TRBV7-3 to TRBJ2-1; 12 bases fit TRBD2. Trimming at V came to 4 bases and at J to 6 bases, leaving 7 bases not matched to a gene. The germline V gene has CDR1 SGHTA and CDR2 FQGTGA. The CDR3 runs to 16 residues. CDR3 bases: TGTGCCAGCAGCTCATCCGGGACTAGCGGGTTCAATGAGCAGTTCTTC. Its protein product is CASSSSGTSGFNEQFF.

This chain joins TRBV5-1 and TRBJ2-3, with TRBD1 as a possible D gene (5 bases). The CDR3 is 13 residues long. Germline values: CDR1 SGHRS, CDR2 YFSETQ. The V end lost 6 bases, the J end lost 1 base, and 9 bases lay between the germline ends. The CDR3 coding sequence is TGCGCCAGCACCTGGGGCCGCACAGATACGCAGTATTTT. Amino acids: CASTWGRTDTQYF. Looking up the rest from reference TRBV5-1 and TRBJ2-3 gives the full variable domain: KAGVTQTPRYLIKTRGQQVTLSCSPISGHRSVSWYQQTPGQGLQFLFEYFSETQRNKGNFPGRFSGRQFSNSRSEMNVSTLELGDSALYLCASTWGRTDTQYFGPGTRLTVL.

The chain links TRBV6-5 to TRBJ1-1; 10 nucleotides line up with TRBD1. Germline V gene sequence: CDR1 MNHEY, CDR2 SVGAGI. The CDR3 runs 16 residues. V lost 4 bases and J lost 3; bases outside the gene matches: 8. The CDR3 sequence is CASSLRTGGVDTEAFF. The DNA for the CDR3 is TGTGCCAGCAGTTTACGGACAGGGGGGGTGGACACTGAAGCTTTCTTT.

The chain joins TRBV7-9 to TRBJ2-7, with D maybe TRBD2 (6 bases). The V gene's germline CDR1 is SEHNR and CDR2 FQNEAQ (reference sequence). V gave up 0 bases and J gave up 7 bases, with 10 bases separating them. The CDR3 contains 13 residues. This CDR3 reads CASSLAGRQEQYF. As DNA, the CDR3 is TGTGCCAGCAGCTTAGCGGGGAGGCAAGAGCAGTACTTC.

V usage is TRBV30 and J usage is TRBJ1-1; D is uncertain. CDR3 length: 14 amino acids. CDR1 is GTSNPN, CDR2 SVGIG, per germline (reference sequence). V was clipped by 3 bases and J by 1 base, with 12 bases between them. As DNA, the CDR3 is TGTGCCTGGAGCCAGGTTCCACCGAACACTGAAGCTTTCTTT. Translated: CAWSQVPPNTEAFF. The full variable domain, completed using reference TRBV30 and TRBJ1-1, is SQTIHQWPATLVQPVGSPLSLECTVEGTSNPNLYWYRQAAGRGLQLLFYSVGIGQISSEVPQNLSASRPQDRQFILSSKKLLLSDSGFYLCAWSQVPPNTEAFFGQGTRLTVV.

CDR3 sequence (DNA): TGTGCCAGCAGCTTAGTGGTGGGGGATGAAAAACTGTTTTTT. Encoded protein: CASSLVVGDEKLFF. The J gene is TRBJ1-4, the V gene TRBV7-6, with D possibly TRBD1 on 5 matching bases. The CDR3 runs to 14 residues. Germline V gene data show CDR1 as SGHVS and CDR2 as FNYEAQ. V was cut by 1 base and J by 6 bases, with 9 bases left in between.

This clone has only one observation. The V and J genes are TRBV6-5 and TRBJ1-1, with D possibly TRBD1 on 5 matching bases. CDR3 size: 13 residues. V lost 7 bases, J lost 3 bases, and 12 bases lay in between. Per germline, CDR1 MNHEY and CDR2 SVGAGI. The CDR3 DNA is TGTGCCAGCATCCCGATGGGGCACACTGAAGCTTTCTTT. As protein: CASIPMGHTEAFF.

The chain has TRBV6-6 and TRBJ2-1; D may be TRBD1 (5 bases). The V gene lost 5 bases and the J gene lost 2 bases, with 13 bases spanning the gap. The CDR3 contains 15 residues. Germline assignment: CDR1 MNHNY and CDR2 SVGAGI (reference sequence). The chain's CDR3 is CASSADSPAYNEQFF. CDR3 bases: TGTGCCAGCAGTGCTGACAGCCCGGCCTACAATGAGCAGTTCTTC.

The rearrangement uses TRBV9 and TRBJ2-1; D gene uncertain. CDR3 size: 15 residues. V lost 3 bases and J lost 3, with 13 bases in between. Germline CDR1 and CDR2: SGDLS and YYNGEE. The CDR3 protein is CASSDWADNYNEQFF. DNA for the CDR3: TGTGCCAGCAGCGACTGGGCGGATAACTACAATGAGCAGTTCTTC. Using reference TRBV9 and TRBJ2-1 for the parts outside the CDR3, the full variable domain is DSGVTQTPKHLITATGQRVTLRCSPRSGDLSVYWYQQSLDQGLQFLIQYYNGEERAKGNILERFSAQQFPDLHSELNLSSLELGDSALYFCASSDWADNYNEQFFGPGTRLTVL.

The CDR3: CASSPRQTTRLEQYF. The CDR3 nucleotides read TGTGCCAGCAGTCCCAGACAGACTACGAGGTTGGAGCAGTACTTC. This chain connects TRBV27 to TRBJ2-7; D assignment may be TRBD1 or TRBD2 (5 bases each). V shed 5 bases and J shed 7 bases, with 21 bases lying between them. From germline, CDR1 is MNHEY and CDR2 SMNVEV (reference sequence). This CDR3 is built from 15 residues.

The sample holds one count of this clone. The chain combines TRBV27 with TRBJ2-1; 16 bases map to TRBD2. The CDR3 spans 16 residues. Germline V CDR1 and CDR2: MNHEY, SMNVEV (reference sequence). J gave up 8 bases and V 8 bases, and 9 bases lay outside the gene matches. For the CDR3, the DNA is TGTGCCAGCTCCCCCGGGACTAGCGGGAGGGCCGATGAGCAGTTCTTC. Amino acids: CASSPGTSGRADEQFF.

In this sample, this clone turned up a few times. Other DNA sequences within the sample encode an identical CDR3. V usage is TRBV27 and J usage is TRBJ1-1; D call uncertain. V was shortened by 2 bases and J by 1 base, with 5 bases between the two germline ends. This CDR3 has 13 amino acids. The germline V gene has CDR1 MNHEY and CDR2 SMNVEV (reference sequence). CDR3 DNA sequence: TGTGCCAGCAGTTTACAGAAGAACACTGAAGCTTTCTTT. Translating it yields CASSLQKNTEAFF.

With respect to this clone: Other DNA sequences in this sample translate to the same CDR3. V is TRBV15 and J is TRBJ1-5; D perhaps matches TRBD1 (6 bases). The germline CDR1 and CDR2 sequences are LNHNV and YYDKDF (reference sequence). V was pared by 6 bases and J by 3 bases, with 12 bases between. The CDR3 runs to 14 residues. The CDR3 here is CATSSDRNNQPQHF. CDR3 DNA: TGTGCCACCAGTAGCGACAGGAACAATCAGCCCCAGCATTTT.

CDR3 DNA sequence: TGTGCCATCAGTGAGTCCCAACACATGACGGTCGACTATGGCTACACCTTC. It specifies CAISESQHMTVDYGYTF. The chain uses TRBV10-3 and TRBJ1-2; D is ambiguous. CDR1 and CDR2 (germline): ENHRY, SYGVKD. The CDR3 covers 17 residues. With 0 bases removed from V and 3 bases from J, the gap between germline ends came to 17 bases.

The DNA of the CDR3 is TGTGCCACCAGCAGCCGGGACTTAGACTACGAGCAGTACTTC. It encodes CATSSRDLDYEQYF. V and J are TRBV15 and TRBJ2-7, with D perhaps TRBD2 (6 bases). With 3 bases removed from V and 3 bases from J, the gap between germline ends came to 12 bases. Germline CDR1 is LNHNV and CDR2 is YYDKDF (reference sequence). The length of the CDR3 is 14 residues.